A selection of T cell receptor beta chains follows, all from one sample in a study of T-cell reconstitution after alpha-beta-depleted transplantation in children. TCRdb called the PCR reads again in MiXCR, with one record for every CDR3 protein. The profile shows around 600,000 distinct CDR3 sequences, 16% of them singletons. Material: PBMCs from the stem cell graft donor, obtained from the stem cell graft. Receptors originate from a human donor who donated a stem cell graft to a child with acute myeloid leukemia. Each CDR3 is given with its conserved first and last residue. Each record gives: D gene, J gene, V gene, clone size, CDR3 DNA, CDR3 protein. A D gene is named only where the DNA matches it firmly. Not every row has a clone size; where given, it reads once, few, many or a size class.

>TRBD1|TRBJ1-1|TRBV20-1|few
TGCAGTGCTAGAGGACAGGGAGGCGAAGAAGCTTTCTTT
CSARGQGGEEAFF
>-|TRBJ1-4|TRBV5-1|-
TGCGCCAGCAGCTTAAGAACGGATGCAACTAATGAAAAACTGTTTTTT
CASSLRTDATNEKLFF
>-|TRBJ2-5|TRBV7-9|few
TGTGCCAGCAGCTTAGCGTATGCGGGAGAGACCCAGTACTTC
CASSLAYAGETQYF
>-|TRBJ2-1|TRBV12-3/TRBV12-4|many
TGTGCCAGCAGCCCACCCCCGCTAGCAAAGGGCAATGAGCAGTTCTTC
CASSPPPLAKGNEQFF
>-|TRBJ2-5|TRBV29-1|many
TGCAGCGTTGAACACAGGAGGCAAGAGACCCAGTACTTC
CSVEHRRQETQYF
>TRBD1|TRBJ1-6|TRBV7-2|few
TGTGCCAGCAGCTTATGGGGACAGAGGAATAATTCACCCCTCCACTTT
CASSLWGQRNNSPLHF
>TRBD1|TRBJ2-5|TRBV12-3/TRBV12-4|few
TGTGCCAGCAGGAAACCGGGACAGGGGGATGAGACCCAGTACTTC
CASRKPGQGDETQYF
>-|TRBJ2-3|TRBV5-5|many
TGTGCCAGCAGCTTTAGGACTCGCACAGATACGCAGTATTTT
CASSFRTRTDTQYF
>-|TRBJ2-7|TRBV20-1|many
TGCAGTGCTCGCCGTGGTGGCGGGGCCTACGAGCAGTACTTC
CSARRGGGAYEQYF
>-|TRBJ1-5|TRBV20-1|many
TGCAGTGCTAGGGGGGGGATGGATCAGCCCCAGCATTTT
CSARGGMDQPQHF
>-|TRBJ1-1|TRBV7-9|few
TGTGCCAGCACCCAACAGGTTTTCCGTCTGAACACTGAAGCTTTCTTT
CASTQQVFRLNTEAFF
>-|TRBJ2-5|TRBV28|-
TGTGCCAGCACCTTGACCGGGACGGCCCAAGAGACCCAGTACTTC
CASTLTGTAQETQYF
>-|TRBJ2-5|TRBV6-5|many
TGTGCCAGCAGTTACGGGGGAGGATCAGAGACCCAGTACTTC
CASSYGGGSETQYF
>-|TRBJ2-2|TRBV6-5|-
TGTGCCAGCAGTTACGGTCTTTTCGGGTCTAGCGGGGAGCTGTTTTTT
CASSYGLFGSSGELFF
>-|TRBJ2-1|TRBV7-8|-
TGTGCCAGCAGCTTTGGAGGGTCGGTTCGCGATGAGCAGTTCTTC
CASSFGGSVRDEQFF
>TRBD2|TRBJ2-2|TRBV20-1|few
TGCAGTGCTCCTGGACTAGCGGGGCACAACACCGGGGAGCTGTTTTTT
CSAPGLAGHNTGELFF
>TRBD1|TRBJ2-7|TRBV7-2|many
TGTGCCAGCAGCCGAAGACCGGGACAGAATACCTACGAGCAGTACTTC
CASSRRPGQNTYEQYF
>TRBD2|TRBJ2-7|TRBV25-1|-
TGTGCCAGCAGTGAATACTACACTAGCGGGGGGAACGAGCAGTACTTC
CASSEYYTSGGNEQYF
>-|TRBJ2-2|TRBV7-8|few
TGTGCCAGCAGCGACCGGTCTCTTGGAGCGAACACCGGGGAGCTGTTTTTT
CASSDRSLGANTGELFF
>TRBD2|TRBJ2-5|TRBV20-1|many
TGCAGTGCTCGACGACTAGCCGCGGAGACCCAGTACTTC
CSARRLAAETQYF
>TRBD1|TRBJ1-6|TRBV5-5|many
TGTGCCAGCAGCTGGGGGACAGGGGATAATTCACCCCTCCACTTT
CASSWGTGDNSPLHF
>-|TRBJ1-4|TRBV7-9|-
TGTGCCAGCAGCGTTGGGTCCAGTATCCCCCACGAAAAACTGTTTTTT
CASSVGSSIPHEKLFF
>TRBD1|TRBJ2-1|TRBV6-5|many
TGTGCCAGCAGTTATCGTCCAGGGGGCAATGAGCAGTTCTTC
CASSYRPGGNEQFF
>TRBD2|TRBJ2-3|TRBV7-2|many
TGTGCCAGCAGCTTTAAGGGCGGGGGGATCACAGATACGCAGTATTTT
CASSFKGGGITDTQYF
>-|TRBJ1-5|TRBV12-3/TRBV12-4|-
TGTGCCAGCAGTTTAAGCCTTTATCAGCCCCAGCATTTT
CASSLSLYQPQHF
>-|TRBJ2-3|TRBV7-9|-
TGTGCCAGCACAGGGACAAGCACAGATACGCAGTATTTT
CASTGTSTDTQYF
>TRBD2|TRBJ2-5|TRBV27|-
TGTGCCACCGGACTGGCGGGGGTCCAAGAGACCCAGTACTTC
CATGLAGVQETQYF
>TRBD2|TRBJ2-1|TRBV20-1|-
TGCAGTGCCACGGTGTTCGGGGGGGCGGCTGAGCAGTTCTTC
CSATVFGGAAEQFF
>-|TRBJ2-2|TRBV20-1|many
TGCAGTGCTAGAGATAGGGCGGAACAGAACATCGGGGAGCTGTTTTTT
CSARDRAEQNIGELFF
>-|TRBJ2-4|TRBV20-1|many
TGCAGTGCGCGCCCGACGGGGGCCAAAAACATTCAGTACTTC
CSARPTGAKNIQYF